A single T cell receptor (beta chain) is shown here with its context. The repertoire was sequenced with immunoSEQ multiplex PCR; TCRdb's copy has only in-frame clones and lacks some. The sample has about 130,000 clones; about 88% are singletons. The data are from a study of radiation and T cells in renal cell carcinoma. Regarding time point: blood 2 weeks post-SBRT. The treatment was: 15 Gy SBRT to primary tumor, nephrectomy 4 weeks later. Radiation-treated patients gave blood at baseline, week 2 and week 4. Clear cell pathology was present in this patient's renal cell carcinoma. Trimming took 2 bases from V and 9 from J, leaving 5 bases between them. Germline V gene sequence: CDR1 MNHNS, CDR2 SASEGT. This CDR3 region has 11 residues.

Sequencing used blood, obtained from a patient whose treatment included radiotherapy and nephrectomy. The receptor comes from a woman between 65 and 79 years old with renal cell carcinoma. The chain is built from TRBV6-1 and TRBJ1-5, with D hard to call. This CDR3 is CASSERAPQHF. The CDR3, as DNA: TGTGCCAGCAGTGAAAGGGCGCCCCAGCATTTT.